The rows below give T cell receptor beta chains drawn from one sample of a study of shared clonotypes between healthy human individuals. Method: immunoSEQ multiplex PCR; TCRdb's copy keeps in-frame clones and lacks some. This sample yields roughly 2.6 million clones, of which around nine tenths are seen a single time; about 0.13% belongs to the top ten. Sequenced input: naive CD4+ T cells sorted from blood. All receptors derive from a man aged 18 to 30 in good health. The CDR3 runs from the conserved cysteine through the conserved F or W. Each record gives: D gene, J gene, V gene, CDR3 DNA, CDR3 protein. A D gene is named only where the DNA matches it firmly.

>.|TRBJ2-5|TRBV11-2
TGTGCCAGCAGCTTAGAGGCAGGGGTCTTAGGAGAGACCCAGTACTTC
CASSLEAGVLGETQYF
>.|TRBJ1-1|TRBV18
TGTGCCAGCTCACCAAGACAGCCCACTGAAGCTTTCTTT
CASSPRQPTEAFF
>TRBD1|TRBJ2-7|TRBV19
TGTGCCAGTAGTCGGCCAGGGGGCGCCAGGTACGAGCAGTACTTC
CASSRPGGARYEQYF
>.|TRBJ1-3|TRBV6-6
TGTGCCAGCGGGGGAAACACCATATATTTT
CASGGNTIYF
>TRBD1|TRBJ2-1|TRBV27
TGTGCCAGCAGTTTTTATCCCGGGACAGGGGAATCAAGTGAGCAGTTCTTC
CASSFYPGTGESSEQFF
>TRBD1|TRBJ1-4|TRBV19
TGTGCCAGCCGGGCCCTCGACAGGGGTTATGGAGAAAAACTGTTTTTT
CASRALDRGYGEKLFF
>.|TRBJ1-2|TRBV30
TGTGCCTGGAGTGTTGGGGCCGGAGGCTACACCTTC
CAWSVGAGGYTF
>TRBD1|TRBJ2-7|TRBV6-5
TGTGCCAGCAGTTCCCCGGGACAGGGGATCTACGAGCAGTACTTC
CASSSPGQGIYEQYF
>.|TRBJ1-2|TRBV6-5
TGTGCCAGCAGATCTAACTATGGCTACACCTTC
CASRSNYGYTF
>.|TRBJ1-1|TRBV5-4
TGTGCCAGCAGCTTGGCCAGGAAGAACACTGAAGCTTTCTTT
CASSLARKNTEAFF